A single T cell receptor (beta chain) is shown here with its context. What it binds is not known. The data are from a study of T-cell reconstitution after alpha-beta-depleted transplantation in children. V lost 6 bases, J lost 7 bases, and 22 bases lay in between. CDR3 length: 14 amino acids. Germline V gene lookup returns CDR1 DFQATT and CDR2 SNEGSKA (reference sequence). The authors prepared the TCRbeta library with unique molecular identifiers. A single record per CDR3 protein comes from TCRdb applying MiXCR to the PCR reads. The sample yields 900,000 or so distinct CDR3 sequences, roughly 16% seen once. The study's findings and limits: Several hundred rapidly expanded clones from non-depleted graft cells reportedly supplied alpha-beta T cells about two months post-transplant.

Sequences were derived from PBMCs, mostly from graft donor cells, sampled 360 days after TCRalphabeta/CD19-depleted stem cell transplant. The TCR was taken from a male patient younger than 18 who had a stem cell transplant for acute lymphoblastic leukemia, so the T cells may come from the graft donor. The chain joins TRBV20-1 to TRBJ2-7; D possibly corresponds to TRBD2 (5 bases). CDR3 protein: CSAPRKKRTGEQYF. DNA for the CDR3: TGCAGTGCCCCCAGGAAAAAGCGGACGGGGGAGCAGTACTTC.